This T cell receptor beta chain was documented in a study of immune heterogeneity within non-small cell lung tumors. Overall study results and limits: Some T-cell receptor beta clonotypes occurred at high frequency. These high-frequency clonotypes were largely distinct between individual patients. High-frequency clones unique to single sites coexisted with identical dominant CDR3 beta clonotypes that recurred across tumor sites within a patient.

This CDR3 has 15 residues. V was trimmed by 1 base and J by 3 bases, leaving 13 bases between them. With 32 V and 13 J primers, multiplex PCR amplified the TCR beta CDR3. Each CDR3 protein is one row after TCRdb ran MiXCR on the multiplex PCR reads. The data show about 2,900 distinct CDR3 sequences, approximately 39% seen once. As regards this clonotype: The antigen is not known.

The template for each sample was roughly 600 ng of genomic DNA, which had been extracted from bulk tumor tissue. Multiple widely separated biopsies were taken from each primary tumor at surgery. Those enrolled were patients newly diagnosed with untreated non-small cell lung cancer and undergoing curative surgery. The sequencing input was lung tumor tissue. The chain employs TRBV12-3 or TRBV12-4 and TRBJ2-7, with D perhaps matching TRBD1 (6 bases). This clonotype was obtained from a woman aged 45 to 65 with non-small cell lung cancer. CDR3 loop: CASSLESRGIYEQYF. The CDR3 nucleotides are TGTGCCAGCAGTTTAGAGTCCAGGGGCATCTACGAGCAGTACTTC.